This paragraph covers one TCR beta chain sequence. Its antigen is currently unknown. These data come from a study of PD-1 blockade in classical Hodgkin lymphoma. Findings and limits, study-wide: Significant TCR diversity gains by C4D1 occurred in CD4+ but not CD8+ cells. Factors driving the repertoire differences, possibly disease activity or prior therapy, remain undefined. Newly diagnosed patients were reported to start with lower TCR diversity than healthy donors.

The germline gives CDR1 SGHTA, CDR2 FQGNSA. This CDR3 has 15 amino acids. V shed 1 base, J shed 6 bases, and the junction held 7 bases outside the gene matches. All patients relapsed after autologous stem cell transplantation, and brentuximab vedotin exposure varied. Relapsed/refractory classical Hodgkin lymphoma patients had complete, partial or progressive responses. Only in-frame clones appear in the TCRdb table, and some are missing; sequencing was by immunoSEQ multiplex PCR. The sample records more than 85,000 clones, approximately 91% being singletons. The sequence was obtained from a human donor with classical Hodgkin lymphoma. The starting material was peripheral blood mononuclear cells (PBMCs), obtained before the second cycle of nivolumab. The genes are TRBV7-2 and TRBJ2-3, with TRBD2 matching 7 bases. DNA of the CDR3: TGTGCCAGCAGCTTAGGCGGGAGTGTGCTCGATACGCAGTATTTT. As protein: CASSLGGSVLDTQYF.